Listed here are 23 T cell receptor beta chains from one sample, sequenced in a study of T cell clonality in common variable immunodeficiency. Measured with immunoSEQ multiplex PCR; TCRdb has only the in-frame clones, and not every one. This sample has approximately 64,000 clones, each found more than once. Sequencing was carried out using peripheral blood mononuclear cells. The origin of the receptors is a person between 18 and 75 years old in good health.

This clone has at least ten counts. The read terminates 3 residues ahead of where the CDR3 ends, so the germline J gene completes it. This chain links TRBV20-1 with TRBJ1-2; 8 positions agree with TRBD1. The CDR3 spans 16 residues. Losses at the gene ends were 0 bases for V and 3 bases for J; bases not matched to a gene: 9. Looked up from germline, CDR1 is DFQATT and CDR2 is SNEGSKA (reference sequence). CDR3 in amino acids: CSARDFRAGGDYGYTF. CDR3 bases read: TGCAGTGCTAGAGATTTTAGGGCAGGGGGCGACTATGGC.

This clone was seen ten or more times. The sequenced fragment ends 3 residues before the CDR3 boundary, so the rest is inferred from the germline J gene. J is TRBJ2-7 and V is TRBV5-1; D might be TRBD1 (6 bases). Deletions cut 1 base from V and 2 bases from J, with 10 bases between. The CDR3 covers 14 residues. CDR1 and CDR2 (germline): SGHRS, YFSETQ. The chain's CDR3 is CASSLNREAYEQYF. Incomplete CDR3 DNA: TGCGCCAGCAGCTTGAACAGGGAAGCCTACGAG.

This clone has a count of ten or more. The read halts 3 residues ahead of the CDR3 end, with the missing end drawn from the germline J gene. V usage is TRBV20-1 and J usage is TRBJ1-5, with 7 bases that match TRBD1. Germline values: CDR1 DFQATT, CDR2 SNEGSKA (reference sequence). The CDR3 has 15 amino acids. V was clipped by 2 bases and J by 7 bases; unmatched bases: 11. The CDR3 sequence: CSARNYRGAGQPQHF. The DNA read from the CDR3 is TGCAGTGCTAGAAATTACAGGGGTGCGGGCCAGCCC.

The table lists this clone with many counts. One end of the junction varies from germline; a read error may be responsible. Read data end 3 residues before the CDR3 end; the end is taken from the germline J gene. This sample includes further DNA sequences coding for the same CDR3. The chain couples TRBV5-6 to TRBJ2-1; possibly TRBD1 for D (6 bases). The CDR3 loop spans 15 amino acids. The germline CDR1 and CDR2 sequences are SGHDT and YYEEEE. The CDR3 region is CASSLGQVSYNEQFF. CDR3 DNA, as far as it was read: TGCGCCAGCAGCTTGGGACAAGTTTCCTACAATGAG.

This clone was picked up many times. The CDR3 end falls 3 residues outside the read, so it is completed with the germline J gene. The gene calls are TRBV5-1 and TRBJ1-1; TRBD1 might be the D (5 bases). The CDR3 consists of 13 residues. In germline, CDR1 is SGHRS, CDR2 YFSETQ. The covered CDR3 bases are TGCGCCAGCAGCTTGGGGTCGGGGGAGGAA. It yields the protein CASSLGSGEE. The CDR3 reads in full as CASSLGSGEEAFF.

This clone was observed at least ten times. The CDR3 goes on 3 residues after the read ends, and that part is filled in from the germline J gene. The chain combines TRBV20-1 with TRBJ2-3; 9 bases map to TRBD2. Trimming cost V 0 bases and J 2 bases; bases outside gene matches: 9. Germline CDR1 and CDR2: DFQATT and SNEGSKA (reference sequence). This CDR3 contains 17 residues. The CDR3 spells CSARDVVREGSTDTQYF. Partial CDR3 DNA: TGCAGTGCTAGAGATGTGGTGCGGGAGGGATCCACAGATACG.

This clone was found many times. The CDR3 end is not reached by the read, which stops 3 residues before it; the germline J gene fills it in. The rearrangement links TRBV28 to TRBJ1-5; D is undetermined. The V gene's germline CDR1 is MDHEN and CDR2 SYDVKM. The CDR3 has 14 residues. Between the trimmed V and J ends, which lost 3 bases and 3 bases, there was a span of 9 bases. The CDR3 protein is CASSFGSNNQPQHF. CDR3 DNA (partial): TGTGCCAGCAGTTTTGGCAGTAACAATCAGCCC.

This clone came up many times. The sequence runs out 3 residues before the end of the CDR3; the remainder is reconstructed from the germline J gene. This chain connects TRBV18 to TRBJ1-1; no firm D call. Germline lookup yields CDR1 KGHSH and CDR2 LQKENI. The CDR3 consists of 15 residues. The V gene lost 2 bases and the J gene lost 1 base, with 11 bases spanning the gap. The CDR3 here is CASSPMGPGNTEAFF. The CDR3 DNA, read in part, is TGTGCCAGCTCACCAATGGGCCCCGGGAACACTGAA.

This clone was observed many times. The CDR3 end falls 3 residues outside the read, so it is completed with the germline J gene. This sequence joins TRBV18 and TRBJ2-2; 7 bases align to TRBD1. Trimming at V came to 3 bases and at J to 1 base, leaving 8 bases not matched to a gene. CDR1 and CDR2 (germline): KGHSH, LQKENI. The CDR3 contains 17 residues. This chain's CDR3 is CASSPSSAGGNTGELFF. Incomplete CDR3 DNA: TGTGCCAGCTCACCGTCGTCAGCAGGGGGGAACACCGGGGAG. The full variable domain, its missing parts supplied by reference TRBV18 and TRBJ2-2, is NAGVMQNPRHLVRRRGQEARLRCSPMKGHSHVYWYRQLPEEGLKFMVYLQKENIIDESGMPKERFSAEFPKEGPSILRIQQVVRGDSAAYFCASSPSSAGGNTGELFFGEGSRLTVL.

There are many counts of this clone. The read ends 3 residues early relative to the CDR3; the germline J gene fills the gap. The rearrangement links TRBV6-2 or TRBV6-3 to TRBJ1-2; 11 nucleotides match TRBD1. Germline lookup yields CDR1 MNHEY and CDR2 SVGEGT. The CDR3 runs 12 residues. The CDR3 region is CASGQGALGYTF. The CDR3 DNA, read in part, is TGTGCCAGCGGACAGGGGGCTCTCGGC.

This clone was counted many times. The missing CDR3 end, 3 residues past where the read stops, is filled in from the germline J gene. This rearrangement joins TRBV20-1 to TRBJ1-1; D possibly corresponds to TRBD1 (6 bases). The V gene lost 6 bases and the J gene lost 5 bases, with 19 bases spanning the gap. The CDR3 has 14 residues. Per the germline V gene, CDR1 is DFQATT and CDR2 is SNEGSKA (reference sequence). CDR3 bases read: TGCAGTGCCGCCAGGGCGGGGGCATTGACTGAA. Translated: CSAARAGALTE. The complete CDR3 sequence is CSAARAGALTEAFF.

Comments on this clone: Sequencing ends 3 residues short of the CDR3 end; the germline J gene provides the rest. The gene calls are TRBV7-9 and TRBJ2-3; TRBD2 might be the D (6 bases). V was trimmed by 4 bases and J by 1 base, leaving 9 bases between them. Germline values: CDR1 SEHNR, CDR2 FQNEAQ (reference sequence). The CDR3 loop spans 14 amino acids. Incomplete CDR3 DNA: TGTGCCAGCAGCTCTGAGCGGGGCACAGATACG. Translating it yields CASSSERGTDT. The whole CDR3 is CASSSERGTDTQYF.

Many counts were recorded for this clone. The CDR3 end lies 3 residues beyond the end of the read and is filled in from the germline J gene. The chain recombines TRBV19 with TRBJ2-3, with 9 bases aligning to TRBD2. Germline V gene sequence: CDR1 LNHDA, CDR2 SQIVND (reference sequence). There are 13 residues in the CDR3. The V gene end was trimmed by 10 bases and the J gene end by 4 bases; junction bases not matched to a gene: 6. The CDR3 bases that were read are TGTGCCACCGCGGGGGGGTGGGCAGATACG. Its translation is CATAGGWADT. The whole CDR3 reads CATAGGWADTQYF.

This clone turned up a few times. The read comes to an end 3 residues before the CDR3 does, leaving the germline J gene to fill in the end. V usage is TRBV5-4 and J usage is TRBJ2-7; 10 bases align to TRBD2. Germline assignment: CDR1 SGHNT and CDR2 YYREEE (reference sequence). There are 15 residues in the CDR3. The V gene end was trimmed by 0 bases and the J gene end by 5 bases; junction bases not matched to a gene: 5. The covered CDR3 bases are TGTGCCAGCAGCTTGGGGCTAGCGGGAGATGACGAG. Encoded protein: CASSLGLAGDDE. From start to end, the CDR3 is CASSLGLAGDDEQYF.

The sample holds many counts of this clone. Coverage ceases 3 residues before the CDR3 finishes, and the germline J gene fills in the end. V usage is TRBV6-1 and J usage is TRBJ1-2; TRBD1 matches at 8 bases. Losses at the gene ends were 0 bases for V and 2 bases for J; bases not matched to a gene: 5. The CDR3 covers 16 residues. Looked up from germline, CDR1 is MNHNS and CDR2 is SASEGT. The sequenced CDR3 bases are TGTGCCAGCAGTGAAGCGCCAGGGGGCGCGAACTATGGC. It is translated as CASSEAPGGANYG. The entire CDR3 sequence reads CASSEAPGGANYGYTF.

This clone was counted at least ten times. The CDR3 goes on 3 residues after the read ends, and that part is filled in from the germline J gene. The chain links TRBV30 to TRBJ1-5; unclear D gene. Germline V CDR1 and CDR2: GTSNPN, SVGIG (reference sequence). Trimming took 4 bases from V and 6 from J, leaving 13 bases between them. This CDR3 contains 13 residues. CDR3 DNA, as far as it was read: TGTGCCTGGAATGCGGAGGAAGGTCAGCCC. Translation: CAWNAEEGQP. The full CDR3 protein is CAWNAEEGQPQHF.

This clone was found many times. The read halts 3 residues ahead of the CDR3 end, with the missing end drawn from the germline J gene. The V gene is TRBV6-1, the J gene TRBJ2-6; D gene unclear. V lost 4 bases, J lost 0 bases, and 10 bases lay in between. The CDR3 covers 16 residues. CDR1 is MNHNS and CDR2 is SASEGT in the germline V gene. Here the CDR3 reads CASSVLKGSGANVLTF. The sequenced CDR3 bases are TGTGCCAGCAGTGTATTAAAGGGCTCTGGGGCCAACGTC.

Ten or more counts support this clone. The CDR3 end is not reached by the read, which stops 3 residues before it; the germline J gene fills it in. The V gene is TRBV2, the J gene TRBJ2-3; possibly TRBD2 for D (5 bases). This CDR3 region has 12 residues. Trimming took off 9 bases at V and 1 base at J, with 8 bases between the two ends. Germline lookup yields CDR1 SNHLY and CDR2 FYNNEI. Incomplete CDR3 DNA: TGTGCCAGAGAGGGTGGCACAGATACG. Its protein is CAREGGTDT. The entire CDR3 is CAREGGTDTQYF.

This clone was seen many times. CDR3 bases read: TGTGCCAGCAGTTTGACTAGCGGAGTATCTAGCACAGATACG. It codes for CASSLTSGVSSTDT. The whole CDR3 sequence is CASSLTSGVSSTDTQYF. The chain is built from TRBV28 and TRBJ2-3; TRBD2 matches 9 bases. The read ends 3 residues early relative to the CDR3; the germline J gene fills the gap. Germline V gene sequence: CDR1 MDHEN, CDR2 SYDVKM. V shed 3 bases and J 0 bases; nucleotides not matched to a gene: 7. There are 17 residues in the CDR3. The variable domain in full, with the rest retrieved from reference TRBV28 and TRBJ2-3, is DVKVTQSSRYLVKRTGEKVFLECVQDMDHENMFWYRQDPGLGLRLIYFSYDVKMKEKGDIPEGYSVSREKKERFSLILESASTNQTSMYLCASSLTSGVSSTDTQYFGPGTRLTVL.

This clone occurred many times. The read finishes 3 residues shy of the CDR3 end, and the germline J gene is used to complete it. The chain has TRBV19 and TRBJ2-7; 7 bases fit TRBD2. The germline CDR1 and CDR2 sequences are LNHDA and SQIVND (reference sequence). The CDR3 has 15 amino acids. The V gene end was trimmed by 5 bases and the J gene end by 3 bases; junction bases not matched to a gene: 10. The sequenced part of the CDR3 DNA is TGTGCCAGTAGTCGGGAGGCGGGGCCATACTACGAG. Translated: CASSREAGPYYE. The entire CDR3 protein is CASSREAGPYYEQYF.

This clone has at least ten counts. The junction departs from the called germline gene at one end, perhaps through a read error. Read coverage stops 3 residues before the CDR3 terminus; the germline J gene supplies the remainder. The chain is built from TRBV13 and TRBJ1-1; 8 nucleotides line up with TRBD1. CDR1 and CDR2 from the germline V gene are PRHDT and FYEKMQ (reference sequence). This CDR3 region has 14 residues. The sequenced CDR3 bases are TGTGCCAGCAGGTTAGGACAGGGTATCACTGAA. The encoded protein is CASRLGQGITE. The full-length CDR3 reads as CASRLGQGITEAFF.

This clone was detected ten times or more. CDR3 bases read: TGCAGTGCTCCGACTAGCGGGAGCTCCTACAATGAG. Its translation: CSAPTSGSSYNE. The CDR3 in its entirety is CSAPTSGSSYNEQFF. This chain uses TRBV20-1 with TRBJ2-1; 12 nucleotides match TRBD2. Sequencing ends 3 residues short of the CDR3 end; the germline J gene provides the rest. This CDR3 has 15 amino acids. The trim removed 5 bases at V and 0 bases at J, leaving 2 bases unmatched. The V gene's germline CDR1 is DFQATT and CDR2 SNEGSKA (reference sequence).

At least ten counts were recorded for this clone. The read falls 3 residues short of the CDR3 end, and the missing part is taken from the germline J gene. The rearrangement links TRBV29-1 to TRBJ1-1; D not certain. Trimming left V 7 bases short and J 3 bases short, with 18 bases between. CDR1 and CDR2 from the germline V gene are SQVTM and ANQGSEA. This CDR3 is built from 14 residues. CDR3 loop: CSAKKRVGDTEAFF. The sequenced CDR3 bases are TGCAGCGCCAAAAAACGGGTCGGGGACACTGAA.